The 26 T cell receptor beta chains below come from one sample, sequenced in a study of blood T cells in healthy people across ages. Using a J-beta primer mix together with a sample-barcoded 5' primer, a second PCR was run for about 7 to 12 cycles. TCRdb analysed the 5' RACE reads with MiXCR anew, one entry per CDR3 protein. This sample has about 730,000 distinct CDR3 sequences, with roughly 45% found just once. Sample: blood. These receptors were obtained from an older woman in good health.

The CDR3 protein is CASSPPGGGQQETQYF. CDR3 DNA: TGTGCCAGCAGCCCGCCTGGCGGGGGTCAACAAGAGACCCAGTACTTC. This sequence joins TRBV7-2 and TRBJ2-5, with 7 positions matching TRBD2. V dropped 5 bases and J dropped 2; count of bases not matched to a gene: 11. This CDR3 contains 16 residues. Per germline, CDR1 SGHTA and CDR2 FQGNSA.

The chain is built from TRBV11-1 and TRBJ2-7; 7 bases line up with TRBD1. Germline CDR1 is SGHAT and CDR2 is FQDESV (reference sequence). The length of the CDR3 is 17 residues. V gave up 5 bases and J gave up 3 bases; unmatched junction bases: 16. The CDR3 DNA reads TGTGCCAGCAGCATACGTTGGCCGGGACAGACCCACTACGAGCAGTACTTC. Protein product: CASSIRWPGQTHYEQYF.

The V call is TRBV3-1, the J call TRBJ2-7; D remains unclear. The V end lost 3 bases, the J end lost 1 base, and 13 bases lay between the germline ends. Germline loops: CDR1 LGHDT, CDR2 YNNKEL (reference sequence). The CDR3 sequence is 15 residues long. In nucleotides, the CDR3 is TGTGCCAGCAGCCATAATCCAAAAGGTTCCTACGAGCAGTACTTC. This encodes CASSHNPKGSYEQYF.

In this sample, this clonotype turned up a few times. The chain links TRBV5-1 to TRBJ1-5; the D gene is possibly TRBD1 (6 bases). Germline V lookup: CDR1 SGHRS, CDR2 YFSETQ. The CDR3 covers 18 residues. V lost 5 bases, J lost 0 bases, and 21 bases lay in between. In nucleotides, the CDR3 is TGCGCCAGCAGTCACGATCCACTACAGGGTCTTAGCAATCAGCCCCAGCATTTT. As protein: CASSHDPLQGLSNQPQHF.

The chain links TRBV7-2 to TRBJ1-2, with 7 bases lining up with TRBD1. This CDR3 comprises 13 residues. The V and J ends lost 1 base and 7 bases, in that order; junction bases with no gene match: 3. Germline V gene sequence: CDR1 SGHTA, CDR2 FQGNSA. CDR3 amino acids: CASSLGQGLGYTF. The DNA for the CDR3 is TGTGCCAGCAGCTTAGGACAGGGTCTTGGCTACACCTTC.

The chain couples TRBV25-1 to TRBJ2-2; 11 bases match TRBD2. The V gene's germline CDR1 is MGHDK and CDR2 SYGVNS. The CDR3 sequence is 15 residues long. V lost 7 bases, J lost 2 bases, and 3 bases stayed unmatched. The CDR3 protein is CASISGRGNTGELFF. CDR3 bases: TGTGCCAGCATTAGCGGGAGGGGCAACACCGGGGAGCTGTTTTTT.

The chain uses TRBV10-3 and TRBJ1-2; no reliable D call. V lost 0 bases and J 5 bases, leaving 10 bases between the germline ends. The CDR3 is 14 amino acids. Germline CDR1 ENHRY, CDR2 SYGVKD. Written as DNA, the CDR3 is TGTGCCATCAGTGAGTCCCTGGATGGGTATGGCTACACCTTC. As protein: CAISESLDGYGYTF.

A remark on this clonotype: A much larger clonotype is one base distant, so this may be a read error. J is TRBJ2-3 and V is TRBV4-3; TRBD2 agrees at 13 bases. CDR3 size: 16 residues. The trim removed 3 bases at V and 10 bases at J, leaving 10 bases unmatched. Germline V gene data show CDR1 as LGHNA and CDR2 as YSLEER. CDR3 sequence (DNA): TGCGCCAGCAGCCAGGGGACTAGCGGGGCGCTCAACGCGCAGTATTTT. It translates to CASSQGTSGALNAQYF.

The CDR3 loop is CATSDASENYNEQFF. The CDR3 nucleotides read TGTGCCACCAGTGATGCTAGCGAGAACTACAATGAGCAGTTCTTC. The chain uses TRBV24-1 and TRBJ2-1, with D tentatively TRBD2 (6 bases). V gave up 3 bases and J gave up 3 bases, with 11 bases separating them. Germline-derived CDR1 and CDR2 are KGHDR and SFDVKD. CDR3 length: 15 amino acids.

The chain recombines TRBV20-1 with TRBJ1-6, with D possibly being TRBD1 (6 bases). The CDR3 contains 14 residues. From germline, CDR1 is DFQATT and CDR2 SNEGSKA (reference sequence). V was clipped by 5 bases and J by 7 bases, with 15 bases between them. The CDR3 protein is CSADTGTENSPLHF. The CDR3 nucleotides read TGCAGTGCTGATACAGGGACGGAGAATTCACCCCTCCACTTT.

Regarding this clonotype: Mismatch with germline at one junction end may stem from a read error. The rearrangement uses TRBV7-2 and TRBJ2-1; 12 bases fit TRBD2. The CDR3 sequence is 18 residues long. The germline CDR1 and CDR2 sequences are SGHTA and FQGNSA. This CDR3 is CANSLVGGPLAGGNEQFF. CDR3 in DNA: TGTGCCAACAGCTTAGTAGGGGGTCCTCTAGCGGGAGGGAATGAGCAGTTCTTC.

This clonotype was seen a few times. In nucleotides, the CDR3 is TGCAGTGCTATAGCGGGGGGCGTGGAGACCCAGTACTTC. Translation gives CSAIAGGVETQYF. J is TRBJ2-5 and V is TRBV20-1, with 10 bases identical to TRBD2. CDR3 length: 13 residues. The ends lost 4 bases at V and 5 bases at J; junction bases unmatched: 4. Germline V CDR1 and CDR2: DFQATT, SNEGSKA (reference sequence).

The genes are TRBV7-9 and TRBJ1-1; possible D gene TRBD1, 6 bases. V gave up 1 base and J gave up 2 bases, with 20 bases separating them. Germline assignment: CDR1 SEHNR and CDR2 FQNEAQ (reference sequence). There are 18 residues in the CDR3. The CDR3 DNA reads TGTGCCAGCAGCTTAGTAAGGGTTTTACAGGGTGGCAACACTGAAGCTTTCTTT. Its protein is CASSLVRVLQGGNTEAFF.

This chain connects TRBV4-2 to TRBJ2-1; 9 bases are shared with TRBD2. Trimming at V came to 3 bases and at J to 5 bases, leaving 8 bases not matched to a gene. Germline CDR1 is LGHNA and CDR2 is YNFKEQ. This CDR3 has 16 amino acids. CDR3 nucleotides: TGTGCCAGCAGCCAGGGGCGGGGGGGGGCTCACAATGAGCAGTTCTTC. Translation gives CASSQGRGGAHNEQFF.

This clonotype has only one observation. The chain joins TRBV29-1 to TRBJ2-7; maybe TRBD2 (5 bases). The germline gives CDR1 SQVTM, CDR2 ANQGSEA. V was cut by 0 bases and J by 6 bases, with 15 bases left in between. CDR3 length equals 14 residues. The CDR3 spells CSVEEAAESGEQYF. The CDR3 DNA reads as TGCAGCGTTGAAGAAGCGGCAGAATCCGGCGAGCAGTACTTC.

The chain joins TRBV9 to TRBJ2-7; D might be TRBD2 (6 bases). Trimming stripped 4 bases from V and 6 bases from J, with 23 bases between. Germline lookup yields CDR1 SGDLS and CDR2 YYNGEE. This CDR3 region has 16 residues. CDR3 nucleotides: TGTGCCAGCAGCCTTCGGGGGTCAGTGAGGTCGGGCGAGCAGTACTTC. Residues: CASSLRGSVRSGEQYF.

This clonotype has just a few counts. V gene TRBV20-1 combines with J gene TRBJ2-3; D uncertain. Between the trimmed V and J ends, which lost 5 bases and 2 bases, there was a span of 8 bases. The germline V gene encodes CDR1 DFQATT and CDR2 SNEGSKA (reference sequence). The CDR3 runs to 12 residues. The chain's CDR3 is CSAHLITDTQYF. The CDR3 DNA follows: TGCAGTGCTCATCTTATCACAGATACGCAGTATTTT.

V and J are TRBV14 and TRBJ2-1; D may match TRBD1 or TRBD2 (5 bases each). The CDR3 loop spans 13 amino acids. Trimming pared 9 bases from V and 3 bases from J, leaving 12 bases between. In germline, CDR1 is SGHDN, CDR2 FVKESK. In DNA form, the CDR3 reads TGTGCCAGTGCGACAGACTACTACAATGAGCAGTTCTTC. Translating gives CASATDYYNEQFF.

V is TRBV20-1 and J is TRBJ2-5; possible D gene TRBD1, 7 bases. The V gene lost 7 bases and the J gene lost 8 bases, with 23 bases spanning the gap. The CDR3 length is 14 residues. The germline V gene encodes CDR1 DFQATT and CDR2 SNEGSKA (reference sequence). CDR3 amino acids: CSVRGADPRDTQYF. CDR3 coding DNA: TGCAGTGTCAGGGGGGCCGATCCAAGAGATACCCAGTACTTC.

The rearrangement uses TRBV4-1 and TRBJ1-1; D gene ambiguous. This CDR3 comprises 16 residues. Germline V gives CDR1 MGHRA, CDR2 YSYEKL. V was trimmed by 1 base and J by 1 base, leaving 13 bases between them. The CDR3 nucleotides read TGCGCCAGCAGCCAAGGAAGTGTGGGAGGGAACACTGAAGCTTTCTTT. It encodes CASSQGSVGGNTEAFF.

V gene TRBV27 combines with J gene TRBJ2-3; 7 bases match TRBD2. Trimming removed 3 bases from V and 7 bases from J; junction bases left unmatched: 10. CDR3 length: 15 amino acids. The germline CDR1 and CDR2 sequences are MNHEY and SMNVEV (reference sequence). The CDR3 spells CASSFGAGVGNTQYF. In DNA form, the CDR3 reads TGTGCCAGCAGTTTTGGGGCGGGGGTCGGAAATACGCAGTATTTT.

Points on this clonotype: The junction departs from germline at one end; a sequencing error may be responsible. The chain couples TRBV4-2 to TRBJ2-3, with D uncertain. The CDR3 length is 14 residues. Germline V CDR1 and CDR2: LGHNA, YNFKEQ. DNA for the CDR3: TGTGCCAGCAGTCAAGACGATTGGTTTGCTACGCAGTATTTT. As protein: CASSQDDWFATQYF.

This clonotype was seen many times. The J gene is TRBJ2-3, the V gene TRBV5-1; D not certain. Trimming pared 4 bases from V and 4 bases from J, leaving 7 bases between. This CDR3 contains 12 residues. Germline V CDR1 and CDR2: SGHRS, YFSETQ. The CDR3, as DNA: TGCGCCAGCAGCCCAGAAGCAGATACGCAGTATTTT. As protein: CASSPEADTQYF.

This chain uses TRBV18 with TRBJ1-4; D remains unclear. V was pared by 2 bases and J by 2 bases, with 15 bases between. Per germline, CDR1 KGHSH and CDR2 LQKENI. CDR3 size: 17 residues. CDR3 in amino acids: CASSPRSHPETNEKLFF. The CDR3 nucleotides read TGTGCCAGCTCACCAAGGTCGCACCCTGAGACTAATGAAAAACTGTTTTTT.

The rearrangement links TRBV7-3 to TRBJ2-1; 12 positions agree with TRBD2. The junction had 6 bases not matched to a gene; V was cut back by 1 base and J by 8 bases. Germline V gene lookup returns CDR1 SGHTA and CDR2 FQGTGA. This CDR3 has 16 amino acids. The CDR3 coding sequence is TGTGCCAGCAGCTTAATCGCTAGCGGGAGGGGGGATGAGCAGTTCTTC. It specifies CASSLIASGRGDEQFF.

This chain connects TRBV20-1 to TRBJ2-1; maybe TRBD2 (6 bases). V was trimmed by 5 bases and J by 11 bases, leaving 13 bases between them. The CDR3 totals 11 residues. The germline gives CDR1 DFQATT, CDR2 SNEGSKA (reference sequence). CDR3 in DNA: TGCAGTGCTGGGGGGTTGGAGCAGCAGTTCTTC. Residues: CSAGGLEQQFF.